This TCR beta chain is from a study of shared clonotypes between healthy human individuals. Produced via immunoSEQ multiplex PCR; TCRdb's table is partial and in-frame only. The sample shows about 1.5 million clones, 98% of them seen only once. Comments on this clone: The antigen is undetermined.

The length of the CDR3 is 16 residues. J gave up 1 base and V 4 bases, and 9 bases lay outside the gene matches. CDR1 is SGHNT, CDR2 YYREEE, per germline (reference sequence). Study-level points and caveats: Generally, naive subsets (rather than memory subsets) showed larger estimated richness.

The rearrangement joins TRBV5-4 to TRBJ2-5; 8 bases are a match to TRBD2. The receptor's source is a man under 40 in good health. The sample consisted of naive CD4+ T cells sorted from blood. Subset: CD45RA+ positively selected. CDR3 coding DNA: TGTGCCAGCAGCCCCGCGGAACTAGCGGTCCAAGAGACCCAGTACTTC. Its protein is CASSPAELAVQETQYF.